This record looks at one T cell receptor beta chain sequence and its context. The antigen remains undetermined. Source study methods: Filtering differed, since immunoSEQ gave only junction sequences and no quality scores. The repertoire was sequenced with immunoSEQ multiplex PCR; TCRdb's copy has only in-frame clones and lacks some. For V, J and clone size, that table is used; D and trimming come from the DNA. The sample has under 150,000 clones; approximately 70% are singletons. The entry originates in a study of shared clonotypes between healthy human individuals. At the level of the study: A donor's plate count was three for CD4 naive and three for CD4 memory; CD8 naive had two and CD8 memory one.

Findings of the study overall: A limitation of the genetic and exposure-history diversity represented arose from few donors.

The TCR was taken from a woman in her 30s in good health. Material: memory CD8+ T cells sorted from blood. The subset here: CD45RO+ cells pooled with CCR7-negative TemRA cells.

The CDR3 loop reads CASSLGRGNEQYF. The CDR3 region has the DNA TGTGCCAGCAGCTTAGGCCGGGGAAACGAGCAGTACTTC. The gene calls are TRBV13 and TRBJ2-7; TRBD2 might be the D (5 bases). The ends were cut back, 0 bases at V and 5 bases at J, with 8 bases in the middle. This CDR3 is built from 13 residues. CDR1 is PRHDT and CDR2 is FYEKMQ in the germline V gene (reference sequence).